Listed below are T cell receptor beta chains from one sample, sequenced in a study of radiotherapy plus CTLA-4 blockade in lung cancer. Produced via immunoSEQ multiplex PCR; TCRdb's table is partial and in-frame only. The data contain approximately 98,000 clones, approximately 85% of them singletons. The sequencing here drew on peripheral blood, taken from a patient treated with radiotherapy plus ipilimumab. The receptors were sampled from a human donor with non-small cell lung cancer who had a partial response to radiotherapy plus ipilimumab. CDR3s include the opening cysteine and the closing phenylalanine or tryptophan. Each record gives: D gene, clone size, J gene, V gene, CDR3 DNA, CDR3 protein. D genes are given only for firm matches. The size entry is marked missing in some rows and otherwise reads once, few, many or a size class.

>NA|NA|TRBJ2-7|TRBV6-5
TGTGCCAGCCGACCTCCGGGGGGCCGCCTGGACGAGCAGTACTTC
CASRPPGGRLDEQYF
>TRBD1|few|TRBJ2-7|TRBV5-1
TGCGCCAGCAGCTCCCGACAGGGAGTGGCCTACGAGCAGTACTTC
CASSSRQGVAYEQYF
>NA|once|TRBJ2-1|TRBV7-9
TGTGCCAGCAACCCGACAGATAGCTCCTACAATGAGCAGTTCTTC
CASNPTDSSYNEQFF
>NA|NA|TRBJ2-2|TRBV7-6
TGTGCCAGCAGCCCCCCGCGGTCGGGAACCGGGGAGCTGTTTTTT
CASSPPRSGTGELFF
>TRBD2|NA|TRBJ2-7|TRBV5-1
TGCGCCAGCAGCTTGCGCGGGGGGAGCTCCTACGAGCAGTACTTC
CASSLRGGSSYEQYF
>TRBD1|NA|TRBJ1-2|TRBV11-2
TGTGCCAGCAGCTCGGGGACAGAAGGCTATGGCTACACCTTC
CASSSGTEGYGYTF
>NA|NA|TRBJ2-7|TRBV14
TGTGCCAGCAGCCAAATTTTGGGCAGGGCACCCTACGAGCAGTACTTC
CASSQILGRAPYEQYF
>NA|few|TRBJ1-5|TRBV27
TGTGCCAGCAGGCTACAGGGAACCAGCAATCAGCCCCAGCATTTT
CASRLQGTSNQPQHF
>NA|NA|TRBJ1-4|TRBV5-1
TGCGCCAGCAGCCGAGCCCGGAAGGGGGGGAAGGAACTGTTTTTT
CASSRARKGGKELFF
>NA|NA|TRBJ1-4|TRBV4-2
TGTGCCAGCAGCCTCCGGGGGGCAACTAATGAAAAACTGTTTTTT
CASSLRGATNEKLFF
>NA|NA|TRBJ1-1|TRBV29-1
TGCAGCGTTGAAGGGACCGACAGTTCCACTAAAGCTTTCTTT
CSVEGTDSSTKAFF
>NA|NA|TRBJ2-7|TRBV5-4
TGTGCCAGCAGCTCAGACTCGCGGGAGCAGTACTTC
CASSSDSREQYF
>TRBD1|NA|TRBJ2-1|TRBV7-9
TGTGCCAGCAGCTTAGGGGACAGGGTATCCTACAATGAGCAGTTCTTC
CASSLGDRVSYNEQFF
>NA|few|TRBJ2-1|TRBV11-2
TGTGCCAGCAGCTTAGCGACAGGTTACAATGAGCAGTTCTTC
CASSLATGYNEQFF
>TRBD2|NA|TRBJ2-3|TRBV7-3
TGTGCCAGCAGCTTATTTGCTAGCGGGACTGTGGCAGATACGCAGTATTTT
CASSLFASGTVADTQYF
>NA|NA|TRBJ2-1|TRBV30
TGTGCCTGGGACTCGAGCTCCTACAATGAGCAGTTCTTC
CAWDSSSYNEQFF
>NA|NA|TRBJ2-2|TRBV9
TGTGCCAGCAGCGTAGCGGGGGTACGGGCCGCCGGGGAGCTGTTTTTT
CASSVAGVRAAGELFF
>NA|NA|TRBJ1-2|TRBV5-1
TGCGCCAGCAGCTTGGAAGGTGCCGCAGGCCATGGCTACACCTTC
CASSLEGAAGHGYTF
>NA|NA|TRBJ1-3|TRBV5-4
TGTGCCAGCAGCTCGGGAGGTGGCGGCTACTCTGGAAACACCATATATTTT
CASSSGGGGYSGNTIYF
>NA|NA|TRBJ2-7|TRBV11-3
TGTGCCAGCAGCGCAGCAGGGATGGGGGAGCAGTACTTC
CASSAAGMGEQYF
>NA|NA|TRBJ2-1|TRBV5-1
TGCGCCAGCAGCCATTCACTAGCCTTAGGGGAGCAGTTCTTC
CASSHSLALGEQFF
>TRBD1|NA|TRBJ2-7|TRBV18
TGTGCCAGCTCTCCTGGTCCGGGACAGGGGTTAGAGCAGTACTTC
CASSPGPGQGLEQYF
>TRBD1|NA|TRBJ2-2|TRBV7-3
TGTGCCAGCAGCTGGCGACAGGGGGCCACCGGGGAGCTGTTTTTT
CASSWRQGATGELFF
>NA|NA|TRBJ2-3|TRBV7-2
TGTGCCAGCAGTCGTGGCGGAAGCACAGATACGCAGTATTTT
CASSRGGSTDTQYF
>NA|NA|TRBJ2-7|TRBV28
TGTGCCAGCAGTTTGGGGGGGCAGTACGAGCAGTACTTC
CASSLGGQYEQYF
>NA|NA|TRBJ1-5|TRBV19
TGTGCCAGTAGTGGGAACAGGGTCGTGGGCAATCAGCCCCAGCATTTT
CASSGNRVVGNQPQHF
>NA|NA|TRBJ1-2|TRBV6-6
TGTGCCAGCAGCCCCGTCGGGGGTCGCGCCACTGGCTACACCTTC
CASSPVGGRATGYTF
>NA|NA|TRBJ2-3|TRBV7-6
TGTGCCAGCAGCACCAGCGTCCCCCCCCCGACGCAGTATTTT
CASSTSVPPPTQYF
>TRBD2|NA|TRBJ2-7|TRBV7-2
TGTGCCAGCAGCCCCCCCGGGACTATCAACGAGCAGTACTTC
CASSPPGTINEQYF
>NA|NA|TRBJ2-3|TRBV5-1
TGCGCCAGCAGCTTGAGTCAGGGGAGCACAGATACGCAGTATTTT
CASSLSQGSTDTQYF
>TRBD1|NA|TRBJ2-5|TRBV5-1
TGCGCCAGCAGCTTGGCCTTCAGGGGGCGGTTCGTGGAGACCCAGTACTTC
CASSLAFRGRFVETQYF
>TRBD1|NA|TRBJ2-5|TRBV18
TGTGCCAGCTCCGAGACAGGGATGGAGACCCAGTACTTC
CASSETGMETQYF
>NA|NA|TRBJ2-7|TRBV11-2
TGTGCCAGCAGCTTAGATCACGAGACAGGCGTCTCCTACGAGCAGTACTTC
CASSLDHETGVSYEQYF
>TRBD2|NA|TRBJ2-7|TRBV19
TGTGCCAGTAGTGGGACTAATTACGAGCAGTACTTC
CASSGTNYEQYF
>NA|NA|TRBJ2-5|TRBV6-9
TGTGCCAGCAGTTATAGACTTTTAACCAGAGAGACCCAGTACTTC
CASSYRLLTRETQYF
>NA|NA|TRBJ2-3|TRBV10-3
TGTGCCATCCGCGAGGGGGCGGGACCAGATACGCAGTATTTT
CAIREGAGPDTQYF
>TRBD1|NA|TRBJ1-4|TRBV6-1
TGTGCCAGCAGTAGGGGGCGAGGTGAAAAACTGTTTTTT
CASSRGRGEKLFF
>TRBD1|NA|TRBJ1-1|TRBV19
TGTGCCAGTAGTATCGGGCCAGGGGGTATGAACACTGAAGCTTTCTTT
CASSIGPGGMNTEAFF
>NA|NA|TRBJ2-6|TRBV13
TGTGCCAGCAGCCCTGGGACAGGGGGCATGGGTAGACTAGCGGGAGCTGGGGCCAACGTCCTGACTTTC
CASSPGTGGMGRLAGAGANVLTF
>NA|NA|TRBJ2-1|TRBV5-3
TGTGCCAGAAGCTTCACTAGTAATGAGCAGTTCTTC
CARSFTSNEQFF
>NA|NA|TRBJ2-5|TRBV14
TGTGCCAGCAGCCTCCTAGGGGTGGGGGAGACCCAGTACTTC
CASSLLGVGETQYF
>NA|few|TRBJ2-5|TRBV28
TGTGCCAGCAGTTCTGGTGCGGGCCAGTACTTC
CASSSGAGQYF
>TRBD1|NA|TRBJ1-4|TRBV4-1
TGCGCCAGCAGCCAAGTAGGGACAGGGGGAGATGAAAAACTGTTTTTT
CASSQVGTGGDEKLFF
>NA|NA|TRBJ1-4|TRBV2
TGTGCCAGCAGTGAGCTCACAAGTAATGAAAAACTGTTTTTT
CASSELTSNEKLFF
>TRBD2|NA|TRBJ2-7|TRBV7-9
TGTGCCAGCAGCTCAGGGACTAGCGGGATGGACGAGCAGTACTTC
CASSSGTSGMDEQYF
>TRBD2|NA|TRBJ2-3|TRBV29-1
TGCAGCGTTGCACTGAGGACTAGCGCAGATACGCAGTATTTT
CSVALRTSADTQYF
>TRBD2|once|TRBJ2-5|TRBV5-4
TGTGCCAGCAGCTCTAGCGGGAGTAGGGAGACCCAGTACTTC
CASSSSGSRETQYF
>TRBD2|NA|TRBJ2-3|TRBV30
TGTGCCTGGAGTGCCCCGGGGAGGGCAGATACGCAGTATTTT
CAWSAPGRADTQYF
>TRBD1|NA|TRBJ2-7|TRBV28
TGTGCCAGCAGTCCCGCGGGGACAGGGAACTACGAGCAGTACTTC
CASSPAGTGNYEQYF